Each of the 7 T cell receptor beta chains below was sequenced from the same sample in a study of metastatic and nonmetastatic thyroid tumors. All patients were untreated before thyroid surgery. With MiXCR, TCRdb called clones anew from the PCR reads. The sample yields 40,000 to 50,000 clones, roughly 4% seen once. What was sequenced was blood. Every receptor here comes from a female donor with papillary thyroid cancer or a benign thyroid nodule (not recorded which). Some clones in this sample may be carry-over from other donors' samples.

J is TRBJ2-3 and V is TRBV12-3 or TRBV12-4; 11 bases map to TRBD2. The CDR3 extends over 15 amino acids. The ends lost 6 bases at V and 2 bases at J; junction bases unmatched: 4. The DNA of the CDR3 is TGTGCCAGCAGGAATAGCGGGAGGGCCACAGATACGCAGTATTTT. Its protein is CASRNSGRATDTQYF.

This clone was seen ten or more times. Other DNA sequences from this sample encode an identical CDR3 as well. This chain links TRBV9 with TRBJ1-3; no firm D call. This CDR3 is built from 16 residues. Germline lookup yields CDR1 SGDLS and CDR2 YYNGEE. Trimming removed 4 bases from V and 0 bases from J, with 14 bases in between. The CDR3 protein is CASSSEHGYSGNTIYF. Here the CDR3 DNA reads TGTGCCAGCAGCTCGGAGCACGGATACTCTGGAAACACCATATATTTT.

This clone came up many times. This may be a read error, as it is one base from a much larger clone. The CDR3 DNA reads TGTGCCTGCAGTGACCCACCGGGGGGAGCGGACACCGGGGAGCTGTTTTTT. It encodes CACSDPPGGADTGELFF. The chain couples TRBV6-1 to TRBJ2-2, with 7 bases that match TRBD2. There are 17 residues in the CDR3. Germline V gives CDR1 MNHNS, CDR2 SASEGT.

This clone was observed many times. The chain employs TRBV5-1 and TRBJ2-2; TRBD2 aligns across 14 bases. The germline V gene encodes CDR1 SGHRS and CDR2 YFSETQ. The J segment lost 5 bases and the V segment lost 0 bases, leaving 9 bases of the junction unmatched. This CDR3 is 19 amino acids long. The CDR3 is CASSLALGLAGGKTGELFF. CDR3 nucleotides: TGCGCCAGCAGCTTGGCCCTAGGACTAGCGGGAGGAAAAACCGGGGAGCTGTTTTTT.

There are many counts of this clone. J is TRBJ1-1 and V is TRBV6-1; D gene ambiguous. Looked up from germline, CDR1 is MNHNS and CDR2 is SASEGT. This CDR3 contains 10 residues. V lost 6 bases and J lost 9, with 8 bases in between. The CDR3 protein is CASRDLKAFF. The CDR3 coding sequence is TGTGCCAGCAGGGACCTGAAAGCTTTCTTT.

This chain joins TRBV5-1 and TRBJ2-3; D might be TRBD1 (5 bases). V was pared by 4 bases and J by 0 bases, with 15 bases between. The CDR3 length is 16 residues. Germline values: CDR1 SGHRS, CDR2 YFSETQ. CDR3 nucleotides: TGCGCCAGCAGCCCGGAAGGTTCAGGGAGCACAGATACGCAGTATTTT. Translating gives CASSPEGSGSTDTQYF.

This clone was seen at least ten times. V and J are TRBV4-1 and TRBJ2-7; TRBD2 matches at 9 bases. The CDR3 spans 15 residues. J lost 6 bases, V lost 4 bases, and 10 bases had no gene match. Germline lookup yields CDR1 MGHRA and CDR2 YSYEKL. For the CDR3, the DNA is TGCGCCAGCAGCCTAATTAGCGGGAGCAGCAGCGAGCAGTACTTC. It codes for CASSLISGSSSEQYF.